This entry describes one T cell receptor (beta chain). Its target antigen remains unknown. No much larger clone is present one base from it, and per-base qualities are unavailable. For the CD8 naive samples, CD45RO-negative cells were positively selected for CCR7, yielding a CD45RA+CCR7+ population from which TemRA cells were excluded. The donors were healthy, HIV-negative adults with no recently reported acute infections or vaccinations. Every donor was a Caucasian adult living in Nashville, Tennessee, USA. Blood was collected by leukapheresis, and PBMCs were isolated by Ficoll-Histopaque density gradient centrifugation and then cryopreserved in liquid nitrogen vapor phase. Analytical flow cytometry was used to check the purity and quantity of each magnetically sorted T cell population. Genomic DNA was isolated from each sorted fraction and quantified by UV absorbance on a Nanodrop 2000c. Using the deep immunoSEQ assay, TCR CDR3 regions were amplified from genomic DNA by multiplex PCR. For each cell subset, the extracted genomic DNA was distributed evenly across all wells of several immunoSEQ 96-well plates, and each plate served as one replicate. For sorted subsets, about 210 ng of genomic DNA, equivalent to around 31,000 T cell genomes, went into each replicate PCR. Purified libraries were measured with a Qubit 3.0 fluorometer, size-checked on a Bioanalyzer 2100, and measured again with the KAPA Library Quantification kit. A separate single-read 150-cycle Illumina NextSeq 550 flow cell was used to sequence each immunoSEQ 96-well plate. Under the source paper's analysis protocol: Because the immunoSEQ output included only junctional sequences and no quality scores, the filtering could not be the same as the filtering used for full-length reads. Sequences were annotated with PyIR, a Python wrapper for IgBLAST v1.9, and V/J genes and CDR3 were assigned using IMGT germline references. Reads were removed for weak V/J assignments (E-value above 1e-6), missing CDR3, stop codons, out-of-frame junctions, or ambiguous translated residues. V3J clonotypes were defined as sequences sharing the same inferred V gene, J gene, and CDR3 amino acid sequence. To compute the percentage overlap between repertoires, the number of shared unique clonotypes was divided by the size of the smaller repertoire. Repertoire richness was assessed with RTK rarefaction, the Chao1 estimator, and Recon v2.1 estimates of unobserved clonotypes. Generation probabilities for all TCRbeta clonotypes obtained by the gDNA method from a handful of donors were computed using OLGA. TCRdb retrieved this table from immuneACCESS and kept in-frame rearrangements only. Not all clones are present; in checked studies, unresolved V genes account for under half, and no reason is known for the remainder. V, J and clone size are taken as reported in that table, and D and trimming were inferred from the DNA itself. This sample has roughly 850,000 clones in its table, and 96% of those were observed once. The ten most abundant clones make up roughly 0.23% of the sample.

This specimen comes from a study of shared clonotypes between healthy human individuals (dated by TCRdb to the early 2020s). General notes on the study: The cohort comprised a couple of women and three men aged 18 to 49 years. Per donor, three plates each were used for CD4 naive and CD4 memory, two for CD8 naive, and one for CD8 memory. To estimate repertoire size and how much clonotype sharing occurs between individuals, the study deeply sequenced the blood TCR repertoires of roughly 5 healthy adults. Libraries were prepared and TCR repertoires were sequenced by different laboratories using diverse techniques, in order to increase sequencing depth and limit assay-specific biases. Between about 0.85 and 9.5 billion PBMCs per donor were obtained by leukapheresis. General findings and caveats noted by the study authors: Incomplete sequencing was indicated by rarefaction of sorted-subset datasets, despite the large sequencing depth. Naive subsets generally had larger estimated clonotype richness than memory subsets. Compared with non-shared clonotypes, clonotypes shared by all four sorted-subset donors had higher generation probabilities. When a handful of donors were compared, the shared fraction of clonotypes was around 5.1% for naive CD4, 3.5% for naive CD8, roughly 2.3% for memory CD4, and roughly 0.4% for memory CD8. Based on pairwise subsampling, the degree of clonotype sharing among donors was expected to be affected by sequencing depth. Because the study included a small number of donors, the genetic and exposure-history diversity represented was limited. Sampling was limited to blood, and TCR repertoires in tissue likely differ from TCR repertoires in blood.

Trimming takes 4 bases from V and 4 bases from J, and the germline ends sit 8 bases apart. CDR1 and CDR2 were assigned from the germline V gene as SGHVS and FQNEAQ. The CDR3 holds 14 amino acids from the cysteine to the phenylalanine. The read is trimmed to its CDR3 DNA, 42 bases read in frame from base 1. The sequenced material came from naive CD8+ T cells sorted from blood. The cell subset or site tag for this specimen amounts to: CD45RA+CCR7+. This sequence originates from a man aged 30 to 45 in good health. The chain joins TRBV7-8 to TRBJ2-6; no D gene is confidently identified. The CDR3 protein: CASSSQMGANVLTF. The nucleotide sequence reads TGTGCCAGCAGCTCTCAGATGGGGGCCAACGTCCTGACTTTC. Here the CDR3 is joined to the reference TRBV7-8 and TRBJ2-6 genes, and the full variable domain is: GAGVSQSPRYKVAKRGQDVALRCDPISGHVSLFWYQQALGQGPEFLTYFQNEAQLDKSGLPSDRFFAERPEGSVSTLKIQRTQQEDSAVYLCASSSQMGANVLTFGAGSRLTVL.